A selection of T cell receptor beta chains follows, all from one sample in a study of beta chain features in type 1 diabetes. The method was immunoSEQ multiplex PCR; TCRdb's version includes in-frame clones alone and lacks a portion of them. Counted here are around 500,000 clones, over 10% occurring once; the ten biggest clones make up approximately 0.05%. The sequencing sample was made of naive CD4+ T cells from blood. These TCRs come from a young woman in good health. The CDR3 runs from the conserved cysteine through the conserved F or W. The order of the fields is clone size, V gene, J gene, D gene, CDR3 protein, CDR3 DNA. The D gene is left open where the match is weak. Some rows have no size entry. The others give once, few or many, or a class for an expanded clone.

abundance: .
v_gene: TRBV29-1
j_gene: TRBJ1-3
d_gene: .
CDR3aa: CSVDGYGGNTIYF
CDR3nt: TGCAGCGTTGACGGGTACGGGGGAAACACCATATATTTT

abundance: few
v_gene: TRBV6-5
j_gene: TRBJ2-1
d_gene: .
CDR3aa: CASSLTYMNEQFF
CDR3nt: TGTGCCAGCAGTTTGACCTATATGAATGAGCAGTTCTTC

abundance: .
v_gene: TRBV27
j_gene: TRBJ1-5
d_gene: TRBD1
CDR3aa: CASSPTGGYQPQHF
CDR3nt: TGTGCCAGCAGCCCGACAGGGGGTTACCAGCCCCAGCATTTT

abundance: few
v_gene: TRBV28
j_gene: TRBJ2-5
d_gene: .
CDR3aa: CASSSSETQYF
CDR3nt: TGTGCCAGCAGTTCGTCTGAGACCCAGTACTTC

abundance: .
v_gene: TRBV7-2
j_gene: TRBJ1-2
d_gene: .
CDR3aa: CASSPGGSYGYTF
CDR3nt: TGTGCCAGCAGCCCCGGGGGAAGCTATGGCTACACCTTC

abundance: few
v_gene: TRBV27
j_gene: TRBJ1-3
d_gene: .
CDR3aa: CASSKVSKGNTIYF
CDR3nt: TGTGCCAGCAGTAAGGTATCGAAAGGAAACACCATATATTTT

abundance: few
v_gene: TRBV11-1
j_gene: TRBJ2-5
d_gene: .
CDR3aa: CASRPGTQETQYF
CDR3nt: TGTGCCAGCAGACCCGGGACACAAGAGACCCAGTACTTC

abundance: .
v_gene: TRBV29-1
j_gene: TRBJ2-3
d_gene: .
CDR3aa: CSVEGGTDTQYF
CDR3nt: TGCAGCGTTGAAGGAGGGACAGATACGCAGTATTTT

abundance: .
v_gene: TRBV6-5
j_gene: TRBJ2-2
d_gene: .
CDR3aa: CASSYIAGELFF
CDR3nt: TGTGCCAGCAGTTACATTGCCGGGGAGCTGTTTTTT

abundance: few
v_gene: TRBV5-6
j_gene: TRBJ2-3
d_gene: .
CDR3aa: CASSWGSTGDTQYF
CDR3nt: TGTGCCAGCAGCTGGGGTTCCACGGGGGATACGCAGTATTTT

abundance: few
v_gene: TRBV6-6
j_gene: TRBJ1-5
d_gene: .
CDR3aa: CASSPQGDGSNQPQHF
CDR3nt: TGTGCCAGCAGCCCCCAGGGAGACGGGAGCAATCAGCCCCAGCATTTT

abundance: .
v_gene: TRBV29-1
j_gene: TRBJ1-1
d_gene: .
CDR3aa: CSVGYQGNTEAFF
CDR3nt: TGCAGCGTTGGTTATCAGGGGAACACTGAAGCTTTCTTT

abundance: .
v_gene: TRBV9
j_gene: TRBJ2-2
d_gene: TRBD2
CDR3aa: CASSVLPGLENTGELFF
CDR3nt: TGTGCCAGCAGCGTTTTACCGGGACTAGAGAACACCGGGGAGCTGTTTTTT

abundance: few
v_gene: TRBV6-1
j_gene: TRBJ1-2
d_gene: .
CDR3aa: CASNRYDGYTF
CDR3nt: TGTGCCAGCAACAGATACGATGGCTACACCTTC

abundance: .
v_gene: TRBV13
j_gene: TRBJ1-6
d_gene: TRBD1
CDR3aa: CASSRGQGGFAHSPLHF
CDR3nt: TGTGCCAGCAGCCGCGGACAGGGAGGTTTTGCGCATTCACCCCTCCACTTT

abundance: .
v_gene: TRBV27
j_gene: TRBJ2-1
d_gene: TRBD1
CDR3aa: CASRRPGQGYNEQFF
CDR3nt: TGTGCCAGCAGGCGACCGGGACAGGGATACAATGAGCAGTTCTTC

abundance: few
v_gene: TRBV2
j_gene: TRBJ1-1
d_gene: .
CDR3aa: CASSARGWAGSSDEAFF
CDR3nt: TGTGCCAGCAGTGCTCGAGGTTGGGCCGGGAGCTCGGATGAAGCTTTCTTT

abundance: .
v_gene: TRBV7-2
j_gene: TRBJ2-4
d_gene: .
CDR3aa: CASSLRQADAKNIQYF
CDR3nt: TGTGCCAGCAGCTTAAGGCAGGCCGACGCCAAAAACATTCAGTACTTC

abundance: .
v_gene: TRBV2
j_gene: TRBJ2-7
d_gene: .
CDR3aa: CASSTGGGEQYF
CDR3nt: TGTGCCAGCAGTACAGGTGGCGGCGAGCAGTACTTC

abundance: .
v_gene: TRBV6-6
j_gene: TRBJ2-5
d_gene: .
CDR3aa: CASSYAIGAPTQYF
CDR3nt: TGTGCCAGCAGTTACGCTATAGGAGCGCCGACCCAGTACTTC

abundance: .
v_gene: TRBV7-2
j_gene: TRBJ2-1
d_gene: TRBD2
CDR3aa: CASSSGLAEYNEQFF
CDR3nt: TGTGCCAGCAGCTCCGGACTAGCGGAGTACAATGAGCAGTTCTTC

abundance: few
v_gene: TRBV6-6
j_gene: TRBJ1-1
d_gene: .
CDR3aa: CASSYQREMAFF
CDR3nt: TGTGCCAGCAGTTATCAGAGGGAAATGGCTTTCTTT

abundance: .
v_gene: TRBV30
j_gene: TRBJ1-4
d_gene: .
CDR3aa: CALSRGPNNEKLFF
CDR3nt: TGTGCCTTATCCCGTGGCCCTAATAATGAAAAACTGTTTTTT

abundance: few
v_gene: TRBV19
j_gene: TRBJ2-1
d_gene: .
CDR3aa: CASRGFSSYNEQFF
CDR3nt: TGTGCCAGCCGAGGTTTTAGCTCCTACAATGAGCAGTTCTTC

abundance: few
v_gene: TRBV19
j_gene: TRBJ2-3
d_gene: .
CDR3aa: CASRADLTDTQYF
CDR3nt: TGTGCCAGCAGAGCGGACCTCACAGATACGCAGTATTTT

abundance: .
v_gene: TRBV18
j_gene: TRBJ2-1
d_gene: .
CDR3aa: CASSLSAGYNEQFF
CDR3nt: TGTGCCAGCTCATTGTCCGCCGGGTACAATGAGCAGTTCTTC

abundance: few
v_gene: TRBV27
j_gene: TRBJ2-1
d_gene: TRBD1
CDR3aa: CASSALKDRDYNEQFF
CDR3nt: TGTGCCAGCAGCGCCTTAAAGGACAGGGACTACAATGAGCAGTTCTTC

abundance: few
v_gene: TRBV6-5
j_gene: TRBJ2-3
d_gene: TRBD2
CDR3aa: CASSSLAGVTDTQYF
CDR3nt: TGTGCCAGCAGTTCTCTAGCGGGAGTAACAGATACGCAGTATTTT

abundance: few
v_gene: TRBV4-3
j_gene: TRBJ2-6
d_gene: .
CDR3aa: CASSQVAGAGANVLTF
CDR3nt: TGCGCCAGCAGCCAAGTGGCAGGGGCCGGGGCCAACGTCCTGACTTTC

abundance: .
v_gene: TRBV15
j_gene: TRBJ1-1
d_gene: TRBD1
CDR3aa: CATSKRTGGDTEAFF
CDR3nt: TGTGCCACCAGCAAGCGGACAGGTGGGGACACTGAAGCTTTCTTT

abundance: few
v_gene: TRBV29-1
j_gene: TRBJ2-1
d_gene: TRBD1
CDR3aa: CSAPTGTGNYNEQFF
CDR3nt: TGCAGCGCTCCGACCGGGACAGGGAACTACAATGAGCAGTTCTTC

abundance: few
v_gene: TRBV5-4
j_gene: TRBJ2-3
d_gene: .
CDR3aa: CASSHAVPIDTQYF
CDR3nt: TGTGCCAGCAGCCACGCGGTCCCAATAGATACGCAGTATTTT

abundance: few
v_gene: TRBV7-9
j_gene: TRBJ2-3
d_gene: .
CDR3aa: CASSFAGASTDTQYF
CDR3nt: TGTGCCAGCAGTTTCGCCGGGGCCAGCACAGATACGCAGTATTTT

abundance: .
v_gene: TRBV11-2
j_gene: TRBJ2-7
d_gene: .
CDR3aa: CASTGDRSYEQYF
CDR3nt: TGTGCCAGCACCGGGGACCGATCCTACGAGCAGTACTTC

abundance: .
v_gene: TRBV9
j_gene: TRBJ1-1
d_gene: .
CDR3aa: CASSVGHQNTEAFF
CDR3nt: TGTGCCAGCAGCGTAGGCCACCAGAACACTGAAGCTTTCTTT

abundance: .
v_gene: TRBV7-9
j_gene: TRBJ2-1
d_gene: TRBD1
CDR3aa: CASKAQGAQDASEQFF
CDR3nt: TGTGCCAGCAAGGCCCAGGGGGCGCAGGACGCCAGCGAGCAGTTCTTC

abundance: .
v_gene: TRBV7-7
j_gene: TRBJ2-3
d_gene: .
CDR3aa: CASSLGLSTDTQYF
CDR3nt: TGTGCCAGCAGCCTTGGGCTTTCCACAGATACGCAGTATTTT

abundance: .
v_gene: TRBV7-9
j_gene: TRBJ2-1
d_gene: .
CDR3aa: CASSLLVTLEQFF
CDR3nt: TGTGCCAGCAGCCTACTGGTGACTCTTGAGCAGTTCTTC

abundance: few
v_gene: TRBV14
j_gene: TRBJ1-1
d_gene: .
CDR3aa: CASSQVRGNTEAFF
CDR3nt: TGTGCCAGCAGCCAAGTTAGGGGGAACACTGAAGCTTTCTTT

abundance: few
v_gene: TRBV4-3
j_gene: TRBJ2-4
d_gene: .
CDR3aa: CASSQGYIAKNIQYF
CDR3nt: TGCGCCAGCAGCCAAGGCTATATAGCCAAAAACATTCAGTACTTC

abundance: few
v_gene: TRBV2
j_gene: TRBJ2-4
d_gene: TRBD1
CDR3aa: CASSGTENIQYF
CDR3nt: TGTGCCAGCAGCGGGACAGAAAACATTCAGTACTTC

abundance: few
v_gene: TRBV29-1
j_gene: TRBJ2-4
d_gene: TRBD2
CDR3aa: CSVEVRTSPKNIQYF
CDR3nt: TGCAGCGTTGAGGTCCGGACTAGCCCTAAAAACATTCAGTACTTC

abundance: .
v_gene: TRBV11-3
j_gene: TRBJ1-5
d_gene: .
CDR3aa: CASSSLEWGNQPQHF
CDR3nt: TGTGCCAGCAGCTCCCTGGAATGGGGGAATCAGCCCCAGCATTTT